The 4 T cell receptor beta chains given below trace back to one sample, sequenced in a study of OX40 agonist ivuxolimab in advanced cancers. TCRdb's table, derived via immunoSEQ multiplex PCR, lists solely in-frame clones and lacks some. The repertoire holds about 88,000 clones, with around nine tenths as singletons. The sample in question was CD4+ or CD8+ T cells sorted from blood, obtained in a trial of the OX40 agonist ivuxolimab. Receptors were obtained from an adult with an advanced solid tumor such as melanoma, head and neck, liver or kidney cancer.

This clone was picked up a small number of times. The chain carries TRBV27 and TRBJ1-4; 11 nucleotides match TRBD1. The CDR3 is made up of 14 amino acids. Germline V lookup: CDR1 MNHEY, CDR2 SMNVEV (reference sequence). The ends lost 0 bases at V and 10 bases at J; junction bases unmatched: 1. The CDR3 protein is CASSLSGTGGKLFF. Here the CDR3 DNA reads TGTGCCAGCAGTTTATCCGGGACAGGGGGAAAACTGTTTTTT.

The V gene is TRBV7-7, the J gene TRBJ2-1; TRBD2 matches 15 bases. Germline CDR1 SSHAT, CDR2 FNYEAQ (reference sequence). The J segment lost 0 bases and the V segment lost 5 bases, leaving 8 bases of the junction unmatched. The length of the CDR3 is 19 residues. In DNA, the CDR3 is TGTGCCAGCAGCCTAGGACTAGCGGGAGGGTCTACCTCCTACAATGAGCAGTTCTTC. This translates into CASSLGLAGGSTSYNEQFF.

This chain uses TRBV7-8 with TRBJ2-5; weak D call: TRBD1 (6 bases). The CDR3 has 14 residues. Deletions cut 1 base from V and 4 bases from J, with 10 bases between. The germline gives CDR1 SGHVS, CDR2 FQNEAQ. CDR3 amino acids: CASSLGGQGETQYF. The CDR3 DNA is TGTGCCAGCAGCTTAGGGGGGCAGGGAGAGACCCAGTACTTC.

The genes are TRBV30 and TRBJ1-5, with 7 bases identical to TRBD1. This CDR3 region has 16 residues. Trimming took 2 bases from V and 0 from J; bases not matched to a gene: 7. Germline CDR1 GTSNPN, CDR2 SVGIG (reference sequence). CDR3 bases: TGTGCCTGGAGTTCCAGACAGGGATATAGCAATCAGCCCCAGCATTTT. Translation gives CAWSSRQGYSNQPQHF.